The 29 T cell receptor beta chains given below trace back to one sample, sequenced in a study of blood T cell repertoires in COVID-19. Profiled with immunoSEQ multiplex PCR; TCRdb holds only in-frame clones, not every one. The sample has around 250,000 clones; about 91% are singletons. The sample was PBMCs or T cells enriched from blood (not recorded which). The receptors stem from a woman aged 40 to 50 with acute COVID-19.

The gene calls are TRBV2 and TRBJ2-5; D possibly corresponds to TRBD2 (5 bases). Trimming shortened V by 2 bases and J by 4 bases, and 14 bases separated the two germline ends. CDR3 length: 15 amino acids. Germline-derived CDR1 and CDR2 are SNHLY and FYNNEI. The CDR3 protein is CASSESSGSRETQYF. CDR3 DNA sequence: TGTGCCAGCAGTGAATCTTCGGGAAGTCGAGAGACCCAGTACTTC.

The chain combines TRBV3-1 (or the pseudogene TRBV3-2) with TRBJ2-3, with a weak D call TRBD1 (6 bases). The V gene's germline CDR1 is LGHDT and CDR2 YNNKEL (reference sequence). Trimming removed 0 bases at V and 8 bases at J, with 15 bases between. The CDR3 sequence is 15 residues long. CDR3 in DNA: TGTGCCAGCAGCCAAGACAGCCCGGCACAGGGTACGCAGTATTTT. As protein: CASSQDSPAQGTQYF.

This clone has just a few counts. The chain carries TRBV5-1 and TRBJ1-5; D unclear. The CDR3 runs to 14 residues. From germline, CDR1 is SGHRS and CDR2 YFSETQ. The germline V and J ends were trimmed by 0 bases and 7 bases, with 11 bases remaining between them. The CDR3 region is CASSLAGPGQPQHF. In DNA form, the CDR3 reads TGCGCCAGCAGCTTGGCCGGGCCGGGACAGCCCCAGCATTTT.

The V and J genes are TRBV5-1 and TRBJ2-1; D possibly corresponds to TRBD1 (5 bases). V lost 3 bases and J 0 bases, leaving 16 bases between the germline ends. Germline V gives CDR1 SGHRS, CDR2 YFSETQ. There are 17 residues in the CDR3. The CDR3: CASSSDTGLYSYNEQFF. CDR3 DNA: TGCGCCAGCAGCTCGGACACCGGGTTATACTCCTACAATGAGCAGTTCTTC.

This chain connects TRBV5-1 to TRBJ2-2; D is unclear. The ends were cut back, 4 bases at V and 7 bases at J, with 5 bases in the middle. There are 11 residues in the CDR3. CDR1 and CDR2 (germline): SGHRS, YFSETQ. The CDR3 protein is CASSPGGELFF. The CDR3, as DNA: TGCGCCAGCAGCCCCGGCGGGGAGCTGTTTTTT.

The chain links TRBV28 to TRBJ1-3; D uncertain. The germline gives CDR1 MDHEN, CDR2 SYDVKM. The CDR3 covers 17 residues. The V and J ends lost 2 bases and 1 base respectively, with 15 bases between them. This chain's CDR3 is CASSLPNPGGSGNTIYF. CDR3 DNA sequence: TGTGCCAGCAGTTTACCAAACCCCGGCGGGTCTGGAAACACCATATATTTT.

The chain employs TRBV30 and TRBJ2-5; unclear D gene. Germline assignment: CDR1 GTSNPN and CDR2 SVGIG (reference sequence). The CDR3 extends over 11 amino acids. Trimming took off 0 bases at V and 5 bases at J, with 4 bases between the two ends. CDR3 coding DNA: TGTGCCTGGAGTGTAGAGGAGACCCAGTACTTC. Protein sequence: CAWSVEETQYF.

The chain links TRBV7-9 to TRBJ2-5; perhaps TRBD2 as D (5 bases). Between the trimmed V and J ends, which lost 0 bases and 5 bases, there was a span of 10 bases. This CDR3 has 14 amino acids. CDR1 SEHNR and CDR2 FQNEAQ come from the germline V gene (reference sequence). The CDR3 DNA is TGTGCCAGCAGCTTAGCGGGCGGGTTCGAGACCCAGTACTTC. Its protein is CASSLAGGFETQYF.

V gene TRBV12-3 or TRBV12-4 combines with J gene TRBJ1-1, with D unclear. CDR3 length: 13 amino acids. V lost 2 bases to trimming and J lost 2 bases, with 6 bases between them. The CDR3 bases are TGTGCCAGCAGTTTAAGCGGAAACACTGAAGCTTTCTTT. Translated: CASSLSGNTEAFF.

Relative to its sample, this clone is medium-sized (0.01 to 0.1%). This chain joins TRBV19 and TRBJ1-1; a weak D match, TRBD1 (6 bases). Germline lookup yields CDR1 LNHDA and CDR2 SQIVND (reference sequence). This CDR3 is built from 13 residues. V was pared by 4 bases and J by 6 bases, with 12 bases between. The DNA of the CDR3 is TGTGCCAGTAGTACCCAACAGGGCTCTGAAGCTTTCTTT. This gives the protein CASSTQQGSEAFF.

The CDR3 DNA is TGCGCCAGCCGCCGGACCAGGGTCTATGGCTACACCTTC. It translates to CASRRTRVYGYTF. This chain connects TRBV5-1 to TRBJ1-2, with D perhaps matching TRBD1 (5 bases). This CDR3 comprises 13 residues. The germline CDR1 and CDR2 sequences are SGHRS and YFSETQ. V was cut by 7 bases and J by 4 bases, with 14 bases left in between.

The V call is TRBV7-3, the J call TRBJ2-1, with a possible D match to TRBD1 (6 bases). The ends were cut back, 5 bases at V and 7 bases at J, with 18 bases in the middle. The CDR3 contains 15 residues. Germline lookup yields CDR1 SGHTA and CDR2 FQGTGA. CDR3 nucleotides: TGTGCCAGCAGCCTTACAGGGCGCGGTTGGAATGAGCAGTTCTTC. Its translation is CASSLTGRGWNEQFF.

A word on this clone: The junction departs from germline at one end; a sequencing error may be responsible. This rearrangement joins TRBV7-7 to TRBJ2-7, with 9 bases aligning to TRBD1. Germline V CDR1 and CDR2: SSHAT, FNYEAQ (reference sequence). There are 15 residues in the CDR3. The CDR3 spells CASSLRDRGSGEQYF. In DNA form, the CDR3 reads TGTGCTAGCAGCTTAAGAGACAGGGGGTCGGGAGAGCAGTACTTC.

Only a few counts were recorded for this clone. The rearrangement joins TRBV10-1 to TRBJ2-1, with 8 bases aligning to TRBD2. CDR1 is WNHNN, CDR2 SYGVQD, per germline (reference sequence). Germline trimming cut 3 bases from V and 5 bases from J; bases unmatched to any gene: 3. CDR3 length equals 14 residues. The CDR3 region is CASSEAGADNEQFF. CDR3 nucleotide sequence: TGCGCCAGCAGTGAAGCGGGAGCAGACAATGAGCAGTTCTTC.

The chain carries TRBV28 and TRBJ2-1; perhaps TRBD1 as D (7 bases). CDR1 and CDR2 from the germline V gene are MDHEN and SYDVKM. Trimming removed 6 bases at V and 7 bases at J, with 19 bases between. This CDR3 comprises 15 residues. The DNA for the CDR3 is TGTGCCAGCAGACAGACAGGGAGGACACAAAATGAGCAGTTCTTC. Amino acid sequence: CASRQTGRTQNEQFF.

The chain has TRBV18 and TRBJ1-2, with 8 bases aligning to TRBD1. The V gene's germline CDR1 is KGHSH and CDR2 LQKENI. CDR3 length equals 15 residues. Trimming removed 3 bases from V and 8 bases from J; junction bases left unmatched: 11. CDR3 DNA sequence: TGTGCCAGCTCACCGATCGGACAGGGCCATCCCGGCTACACCTTC. Amino acids: CASSPIGQGHPGYTF.

The chain carries TRBV9 and TRBJ1-2, with 7 bases that match TRBD1. Losses at the gene ends were 4 bases for V and 2 bases for J; bases not matched to a gene: 11. Germline-derived CDR1 and CDR2 are SGDLS and YYNGEE. CDR3 length equals 16 residues. In DNA, the CDR3 is TGTGCCAGCAGCCTAGAGTTGACAGGGTTAAACTATGGCTACACCTTC. Amino acid sequence: CASSLELTGLNYGYTF. Combining the CDR3 with reference TRBV9 and TRBJ1-2 gives the whole variable domain DSGVTQTPKHLITATGQRVTLRCSPRSGDLSVYWYQQSLDQGLQFLIQYYNGEERAKGNILERFSAQQFPDLHSELNLSSLELGDSALYFCASSLELTGLNYGYTFGSGTRLTVV.

The rearrangement links TRBV11-3 to TRBJ2-3; D remains unclear. Trimming shortened V by 2 bases and J by 1 base, and 7 bases separated the two germline ends. Germline lookup yields CDR1 SGHNT and CDR2 YENEEA. There are 14 residues in the CDR3. The CDR3 loop is CASSLFSGTDTQYF. The CDR3 DNA is TGTGCCAGCAGCTTATTCAGCGGCACAGATACGCAGTATTTT.

This clone was found a few times. The V and J genes are TRBV4-2 and TRBJ1-3, with a tentative D call TRBD1 (5 bases). The CDR3 loop spans 19 amino acids. Germline CDR1 and CDR2: LGHNA and YNFKEQ. Trimming cost V 0 bases and J 4 bases, with 22 bases left between them. The CDR3 nucleotides read TGTGCCAGCAGCCAAGATCTGGTTGGGCTTGTCGGGGGGGGAAACACCATATATTTT. Amino acids: CASSQDLVGLVGGGNTIYF.

The V and J genes are TRBV28 and TRBJ1-6; D is possibly TRBD1 (5 bases). The CDR3 is 13 amino acids. V was trimmed by 1 base and J by 8 bases, leaving 6 bases between them. Germline CDR1 is MDHEN and CDR2 is SYDVKM. This CDR3 is CASSLSGDSPLHF. CDR3 nucleotide sequence: TGTGCCAGCAGTTTATCGGGGGATTCACCCCTCCACTTT.

The chain carries TRBV5-8 and TRBJ2-7; 9 bases align to TRBD2. CDR1 and CDR2 (germline): SGHTS, YDEGEE. The CDR3 extends over 15 amino acids. V lost 0 bases to trimming and J lost 4 bases; unmatched junction nucleotides: 5. In DNA, the CDR3 is TGTGCCAGCAGCTTGGTCGGCGGGAGGGGATACGAGCAGTACGTC. This gives the protein CASSLVGGRGYEQYV.

This chain connects TRBV28 to TRBJ1-2; D gene ambiguous. The CDR3 sequence is 11 residues long. Germline values: CDR1 MDHEN, CDR2 SYDVKM. V shed 6 bases and J shed 3 bases, with 5 bases lying between them. CDR3 residues: CASRADYGYTF. DNA for the CDR3: TGTGCCAGCAGGGCGGACTATGGCTACACCTTC.

The V and J genes are TRBV29-1 and TRBJ1-3, with 9 bases fitting TRBD1. This CDR3 is 14 amino acids long. V shed 6 bases, J shed 0 bases, and the junction held 3 bases outside the gene matches. The V gene's germline CDR1 is SQVTM and CDR2 ANQGSEA. The CDR3 region is CSVRQGVSGNTIYF. The CDR3 DNA sequence: TGCAGCGTGAGACAGGGGGTCTCTGGAAACACCATATATTTT.

The chain links TRBV5-1 to TRBJ2-5; D gene uncertain. The length of the CDR3 is 16 residues. Deletions cut 3 bases from V and 4 bases from J, with 19 bases between. From germline, CDR1 is SGHRS and CDR2 YFSETQ. CDR3 in DNA: TGCGCCAGCAGCTACTCCGGGTCTCCCTCGGCAGAGACCCAGTACTTC. It is translated as CASSYSGSPSAETQYF.

The V call is TRBV7-9, the J call TRBJ2-6; tentative D call: TRBD1 (5 bases). Germline V lookup: CDR1 SEHNR, CDR2 FQNEAQ (reference sequence). The ends were cut back, 2 bases at V and 0 bases at J, with 11 bases in the middle. The CDR3 spans 17 residues. The CDR3 DNA reads as TGTGCCAGCAGCTTACAGGGTACAGTCTCTGGGGCCAACGTCCTGACTTTC. It specifies CASSLQGTVSGANVLTF. Full variable domain (remainder filled in from reference TRBV7-9 and TRBJ2-6): DTGVSQNPRHKITKRGQNVTFRCDPISEHNRLYWYRQTLGQGPEFLTYFQNEAQLEKSRLLSDRFSAERPKGSFSTLEIQRTEQGDSAMYLCASSLQGTVSGANVLTFGAGSRLTVL.

The chain carries TRBV5-4 and TRBJ2-7, with D tentatively TRBD1 (5 bases). The CDR3 is made up of 14 amino acids. Germline V gene data show CDR1 as SGHNT and CDR2 as YYREEE (reference sequence). V dropped 0 bases and J dropped 0 bases, with 7 bases sitting between them. Here the CDR3 reads CASSLGQGSYEQYV. The CDR3 coding sequence is TGTGCCAGCAGCTTGGGCCAGGGCTCCTACGAGCAGTACGTC.

The chain uses TRBV27 and TRBJ2-2; weak D call: TRBD2 (5 bases). Germline V gene lookup returns CDR1 MNHEY and CDR2 SMNVEV (reference sequence). Trimming took off 6 bases at V and 4 bases at J, with 9 bases between the two ends. CDR3 length: 13 residues. CDR3 in amino acids: CASRRVGTGELFF. Here the CDR3 DNA reads TGTGCCAGCAGGAGGGTTGGCACCGGGGAGCTGTTTTTT.

The chain uses TRBV27 and TRBJ1-5; TRBD1 aligns across 8 bases. The germline V gene encodes CDR1 MNHEY and CDR2 SMNVEV (reference sequence). This CDR3 is 13 amino acids long. The V gene end was trimmed by 4 bases and the J gene end by 5 bases; junction bases not matched to a gene: 1. The CDR3 DNA sequence: TGTGCCAGCAGTTCGGACAGGGATCAGCCCCAGCATTTT. It codes for CASSSDRDQPQHF.

The chain uses TRBV5-8 and TRBJ2-2; perhaps TRBD1 as D (6 bases). Trimming stripped 0 bases from V and 3 bases from J, with 9 bases between. The CDR3 consists of 15 residues. Germline V gives CDR1 SGHTS, CDR2 YDEGEE. The CDR3 is CASSLGAGDTGELFF. CDR3 DNA sequence: TGTGCCAGCAGCTTGGGTGCAGGGGACACCGGGGAGCTGTTTTTT. Full variable domain (rest looked up from reference TRBV5-8 and TRBJ2-2): EAGVTQSPTHLIKTRGQQATLRCSPISGHTSVYWYQQALGLGLQFLLWYDEGEERNRGNFPPRFSGRQFPNYSSELNVNALELEDSALYLCASSLGAGDTGELFFGEGSRLTVL.